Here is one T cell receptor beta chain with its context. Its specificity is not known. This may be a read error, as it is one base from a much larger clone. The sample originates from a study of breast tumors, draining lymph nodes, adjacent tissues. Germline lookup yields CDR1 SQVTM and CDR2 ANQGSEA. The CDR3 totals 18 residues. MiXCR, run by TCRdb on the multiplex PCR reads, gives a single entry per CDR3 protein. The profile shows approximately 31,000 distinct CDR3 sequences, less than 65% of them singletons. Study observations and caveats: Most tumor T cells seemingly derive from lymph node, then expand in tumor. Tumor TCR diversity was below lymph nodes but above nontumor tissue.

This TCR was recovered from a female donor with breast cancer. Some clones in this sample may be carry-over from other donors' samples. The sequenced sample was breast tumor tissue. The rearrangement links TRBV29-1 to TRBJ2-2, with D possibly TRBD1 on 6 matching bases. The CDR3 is CSVVPYLTGWRNTEELFF. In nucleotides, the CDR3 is TGCAGCGTTGTTCCGTATTTAACAGGGTGGAGGAACACCGAGGAGCTGTTTTTT.